The source of this T cell receptor (beta chain) is a study of CD8 T cells in ankylosing spondylitis. Regarding the study as a whole: Seemingly distinctive of ankylosing spondylitis blood was a TCR beta motif formed by eight highly homologous variants.

Germline CDR1 reads DFQATT; CDR2 reads SNEGSKA (reference sequence). This CDR3 spans 14 amino acids. The germline V and J ends were trimmed by 0 bases and 4 bases, with 12 bases remaining between them. This clonotype has just a few counts. Its antigen is currently unknown. Quantitative 5'-RACE with molecular barcodes generated TCR beta libraries. Using its own MiXCR run on the 5' RACE reads, TCRdb lists one record per CDR3 protein. The repertoire holds roughly 370,000 distinct CDR3 sequences, about 22% seen once, with approximately 15% in the top ten. The clonotype comes from a male donor with ankylosing spondylitis. This chain links TRBV20-1 with TRBJ1-2, with unresolved D. Sequencing input: blood, either unsorted or a sorted T cell fraction (not recorded which). The CDR3 spells CSARDSSGTYGYTF. The CDR3 DNA sequence: TGCAGTGCTAGAGATTCAAGCGGAACCTATGGCTACACCTTC.